The clone carrying this T cell receptor beta chain has at least ten counts. Antigen: not known. The sample comes from a study of T cells in Graves' hyperthyroidism and ophthalmopathy. General study findings and limits: Most expanded thyroid clonotypes above 0.001 recurred in blood. Through a model of 13 V-J features, ophthalmopathy was separated from stable hyperthyroidism.

Pregnant or lactating patients were excluded, as were those with uncontrolled infection or other autoimmune disease. The CDR3 length is 13 residues. The germline V gene has CDR1 DFQATT and CDR2 SNEGSKA (reference sequence). The V end was cut by 3 bases, the J end by 3 bases, with 8 bases between. The TCR beta CDR3 regions underwent amplification using RNA transcripts as the source. First-round RT-PCR targeting the TCR CDR3 was performed with the HTBI primer set. MiXCR, run by TCRdb on the multiplex PCR reads, gives a single entry per CDR3 protein. The repertoire holds a few hundred thousand distinct CDR3 sequences, 46% seen once, with about 20% in the top ten.

The chain uses TRBV20-1 and TRBJ2-2; possibly TRBD1 for D (5 bases). The sample comprised peripheral blood or thyroid tissue (not recorded which). The clonotype comes from an adult woman with Graves' disease, either hyperthyroidism or ophthalmopathy (not recorded which). The CDR3 coding sequence is TGCAGTGCTAGGGGGCAGTACACCGGGGAGCTGTTTTTT. This gives the protein CSARGQYTGELFF.